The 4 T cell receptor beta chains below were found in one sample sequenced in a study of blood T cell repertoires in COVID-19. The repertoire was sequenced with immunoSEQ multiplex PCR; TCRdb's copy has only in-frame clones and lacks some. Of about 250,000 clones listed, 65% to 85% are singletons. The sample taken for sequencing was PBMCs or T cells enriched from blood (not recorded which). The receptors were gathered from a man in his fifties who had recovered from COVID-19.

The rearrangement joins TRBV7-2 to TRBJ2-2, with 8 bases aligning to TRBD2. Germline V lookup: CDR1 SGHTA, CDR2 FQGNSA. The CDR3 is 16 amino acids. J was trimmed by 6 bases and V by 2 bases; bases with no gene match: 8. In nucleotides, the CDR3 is TGTGCCAGCAGCTTACCTTCGGGACTAGGGGCCGGGGAGCTGTTTTTT. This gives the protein CASSLPSGLGAGELFF.

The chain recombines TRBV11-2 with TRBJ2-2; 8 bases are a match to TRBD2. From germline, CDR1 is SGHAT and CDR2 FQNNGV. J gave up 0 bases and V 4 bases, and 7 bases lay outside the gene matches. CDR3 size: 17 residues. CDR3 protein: CASSSQWRGANTGELFF. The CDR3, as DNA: TGTGCCAGCAGCTCCCAATGGCGGGGGGCGAACACCGGGGAGCTGTTTTTT.

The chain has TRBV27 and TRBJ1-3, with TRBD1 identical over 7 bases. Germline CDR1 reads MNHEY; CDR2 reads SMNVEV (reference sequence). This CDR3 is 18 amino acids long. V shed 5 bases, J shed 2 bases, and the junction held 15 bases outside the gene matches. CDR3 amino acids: CASSLTAGGVLTGNTIYF. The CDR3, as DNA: TGTGCCAGCAGTCTCACCGCAGGGGGAGTATTGACTGGAAACACCATATATTTT.

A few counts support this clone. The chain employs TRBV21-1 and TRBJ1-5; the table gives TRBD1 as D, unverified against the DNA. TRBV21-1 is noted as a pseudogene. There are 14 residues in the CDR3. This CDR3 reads CASRRTGGYQPQHF. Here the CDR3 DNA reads TGTGCCAGCAGACGGACAGGGGGATATCAGCCCCAGCATTTT.